This T cell receptor beta chain was found in a study of CXCR3-negative and CXCR3-positive naive CD8 T cells. Study-wide findings and caveats: Across naive subsets, surface CD5 expression was comparable, and TCR strength was inferred from properties of the TRB CDR3. Fresh PBMCs served for most assays, and CXCR3 expression fell partially after cryopreservation. Naive cells that were CXCR3-negative or CXCR3-positive used TRBV-TRBJ genes alike, while memory cells diverged. Hydrophobicity of TRB CDR3s was greater in CXCR3-positive naive cells than in CXCR3-negative naive cells.

The CD45RO-CCR7+CD27+CD95- phenotype denoted naive CD8+ T cells. The TRB cDNA libraries were prepared by 5' RACE with UMI labels. TCRdb re-called the 5' RACE reads and shows each CDR3 protein once, DNA omitted. This sample's table has tens of thousands of distinct CDR3 sequences. On this clonotype itself: Its antigen is currently unknown.

This CDR3 region has 14 residues. CDR1 MNHEY and CDR2 SVGEGT come from the germline V gene. Sample: naive CXCR3+ CD8+ T cells from blood. The subset here: CD45RO-CCR7+CD27+CD95- naive CD8+ T cells expressing CXCR3 (TNR3+). This rearrangement joins TRBV6-2 or TRBV6-3 to TRBJ2-3; TCRdb lists TRBD1, though no DNA is available to test this call. The sequence was collected from a human donor in good health. Some clones in this sample may be carry-over from other donors' samples. This CDR3 reads CASSYAGTGHTQYF.